The rows below give T cell receptor beta chains drawn from one sample of a study of T cell responses to AZD1222 COVID-19 vaccine. Sequencing used immunoSEQ multiplex PCR; TCRdb keeps in-frame clones, though not all of them. The sample has about 120,000 clones; 75% to 90% are singletons. The sample was peripheral blood, taken on day 0 of AZD1222 vaccination. The receptors shown here come from an adult in good health. Both conserved end residues are part of each CDR3. A D gene is named only where the DNA matches it firmly. Not every row has a clone size; where given, it reads once, few, many or a size class.

j_call v_call d_call clone_size cdr3_aa cdr3_nt
TRBJ1-4 TRBV7-9 NA once CASSLDGAEKLFF TGTGCCAGCAGCTTAGATGGGGCTGAAAAACTGTTTTTT
TRBJ1-5 TRBV6-1 NA few CASSDRESNQPQHF TGTGCCAGCAGTGACAGGGAAAGCAATCAGCCCCAGCATTTT
TRBJ2-7 TRBV7-9 NA few CASSAAVAKEQYF TGTGCCAGCAGCGCGGCTGTGGCTAAGGAGCAGTACTTC
TRBJ2-4 TRBV30 TRBD2 NA CAWTSRGGGRAPKNIQYF TGTGCCTGGACCTCTCGGGGTGGCGGGAGGGCCCCCAAAAACATTCAGTACTTC
TRBJ1-1 TRBV5-6 TRBD1 NA CASSRDRITEAFF TGTGCCAGCAGTCGGGACAGGATCACTGAAGCTTTCTTT
TRBJ1-6 TRBV12-3/TRBV12-4 NA NA CASSLGASPLHF TGTGCCAGCAGTTTAGGGGCGTCACCCCTCCACTTT
TRBJ1-2 TRBV24-1 TRBD1 NA CATSDEGQGRYGYTF TGTGCCACCAGTGACGAAGGACAGGGCCGCTATGGCTACACCTTC
TRBJ1-5 TRBV27 TRBD1 once CASSSLRTGDGANQPQHF TGTGCCAGCAGTTCCCTAAGGACAGGGGATGGAGCCAATCAGCCCCAGCATTTT
TRBJ2-5 TRBV5-1 TRBD2 NA CASSSSRGTSGQETQYF TGCGCCAGCAGCTCTAGCCGCGGGACTAGCGGCCAAGAGACCCAGTACTTC
TRBJ1-6 TRBV6-5 TRBD1 NA CASRDTGQNNSPLHF TGTGCCAGCAGAGACACGGGACAGAATAATTCACCCCTCCACTTT
TRBJ1-5 TRBV18 NA NA CASSPEGGRVAQHF TGTGCCAGCTCACCAGAAGGTGGACGGGTGGCCCAGCATTTT
TRBJ1-2 TRBV6-2/TRBV6-3 NA NA CASSYPVGGYTF TGTGCCAGCAGTTACCCAGTAGGAGGCTACACCTTC
TRBJ2-6 TRBV7-3 NA NA CASSPAFQGRANVLTF TGTGCCAGCAGTCCAGCGTTCCAAGGGCGGGCCAACGTCCTGACTTTC
TRBJ1-3 TRBV12-3/TRBV12-4 NA NA CASGDYSGNTIYF TGTGCCAGCGGGGATTACTCTGGAAACACCATATATTTT
TRBJ1-5 TRBV5-3 NA NA CARSLWGPAPNQPQHF TGTGCCAGAAGCTTGTGGGGGCCGGCCCCTAATCAGCCCCAGCATTTT
TRBJ2-1 TRBV7-2 TRBD2 NA CASSLSSGSGGYNEQFF TGTGCCAGCAGCTTATCCTCGGGAAGCGGGGGGTACAATGAGCAGTTCTTC
TRBJ1-3 TRBV28 TRBD1 NA CASSPLRQGVPLEDTIYF TGTGCCAGCAGTCCCCTAAGACAGGGGGTACCTCTGGAGGACACCATATATTTT
TRBJ2-3 TRBV5-4 NA NA CASSLDRVVSTDTQYF TGTGCCAGCAGCTTGGATAGGGTAGTTAGCACAGATACGCAGTATTTT
TRBJ1-6 TRBV15 TRBD1 NA CATSVRDRENSPLHF TGTGCCACCAGCGTCCGGGACAGGGAGAATTCACCCCTCCACTTT
TRBJ2-7 TRBV5-1 NA NA CASSLNRIGLDSYEQYF TGCGCCAGCAGCTTAAATAGGATAGGCTTAGACTCCTACGAGCAGTACTTC
TRBJ2-7 TRBV28 NA NA CASSLVQPYEQYF TGTGCCAGCAGTTTGGTACAGCCCTACGAGCAGTACTTC
TRBJ2-1 TRBV7-6 TRBD2 NA CASSRTSGSTNEQFF TGTGCCAGCAGCCGGACTAGCGGGAGCACGAATGAGCAGTTCTTC
TRBJ2-7 TRBV19 NA NA CASRTGSEQYF TGTGCCAGTAGGACGGGGAGCGAGCAGTACTTC
TRBJ1-5 TRBV30 NA NA CAWNLKTGLINQPQHF TGTGCCTGGAATCTCAAGACGGGTCTAATCAATCAGCCCCAGCATTTT
TRBJ1-5 TRBV24-1 NA once CATSEQHSNQPQHF TGTGCCACCAGTGAACAGCATAGCAATCAGCCCCAGCATTTT
TRBJ2-3 TRBV29-1 TRBD2 NA CSVEFLAGDTQYF TGCAGCGTTGAGTTTCTAGCGGGTGATACGCAGTATTTT
TRBJ1-1 TRBV25-1 NA NA CASSGPDATEAFF TGTGCCAGCAGTGGGCCAGATGCCACTGAAGCTTTCTTT
TRBJ1-1 TRBV7-8 TRBD1 few CASSTRDRGSNTEAFF TGTGCCAGCAGCACCCGGGACAGGGGTTCGAACACTGAAGCTTTCTTT
TRBJ2-7 TRBV7-2 TRBD2 NA CASSRSGTSGSSEQYF TGTGCCAGCAGCCGTAGTGGGACTAGCGGGAGCAGCGAGCAGTACTTC
TRBJ2-7 TRBV30 NA NA CAWSVGGTGHEQYF TGTGCCTGGAGTGTGGGGGGAACGGGCCACGAGCAGTACTTC
TRBJ2-5 TRBV5-8 NA NA CASSLAGTPQYF TGTGCCAGCAGCTTGGCCGGGACACCCCAGTACTTC
TRBJ2-1 TRBV27 TRBD1 NA CASSPGGWNEQFF TGTGCCAGCAGCCCAGGGGGCTGGAATGAGCAGTTCTTC